Below are 3 T cell receptor beta chains sequenced from a single sample in a study of CD8+CD57+ T cells in acquired aplastic anemia. It was patients with CD8+CD57+ cell expansion by flow cytometry who were chosen for sequencing. Genomic DNA, serving as template, underwent TCR beta VDJ and CDR3 profiling. One entry per CDR3 protein results from TCRdb running MiXCR on the reads. The sample has a few hundred thousand distinct CDR3 sequences; roughly 53% are singletons. Sequenced input: sorted CD4+, CD8+, or CD8+CD57+ T cells (not recorded which) from PBMCs. The receptors shown here come from a human donor with aplastic anemia.

This clonotype was seen only a few times. The J gene is TRBJ1-2, the V gene TRBV9, with TRBD1 identical over 10 bases. J gave up 4 bases and V 3 bases, and 15 bases lay outside the gene matches. CDR3 length equals 18 residues. Germline loops: CDR1 SGDLS, CDR2 YYNGEE. The CDR3 nucleotides read TGTGCCAGCAGCGACGGCCGGACAGGGGGTAGGAATAGCTATGGCTACACCTTC. Protein: CASSDGRTGGRNSYGYTF.

The gene calls are TRBV30 and TRBJ1-2; TRBD1 matches at 8 bases. The CDR3 extends over 14 amino acids. The J segment lost 8 bases and the V segment lost 1 base, leaving 9 bases of the junction unmatched. Germline CDR1 is GTSNPN and CDR2 is SVGIG (reference sequence). The CDR3 DNA is TGTGCCTGGAGTGGCGACAGGGGCCGTTACGGCTACACCTTC. Amino acid sequence: CAWSGDRGRYGYTF. The full variable domain, with the rest looked up from reference TRBV30 and TRBJ1-2, is SQTIHQWPATLVQPVGSPLSLECTVEGTSNPNLYWYRQAAGRGLQLLFYSVGIGQISSEVPQNLSASRPQDRQFILSSKKLLLSDSGFYLCAWSGDRGRYGYTFGSGTRLTVV.

In the case of this clonotype: A much more abundant neighbour one base away suggests this may be a read error. This chain links TRBV15 with TRBJ2-7; D remains unclear. V dropped 5 bases and J dropped 2 bases, with 13 bases sitting between them. Germline V gene lookup returns CDR1 LNHNV and CDR2 YYDKDF (reference sequence). This CDR3 region has 14 residues. CDR3 sequence (DNA): TGTGCCACCAGCTTAGTCGGAAAAACCTACGAGCAGTACTTC. Its protein product is CATSLVGKTYEQYF.